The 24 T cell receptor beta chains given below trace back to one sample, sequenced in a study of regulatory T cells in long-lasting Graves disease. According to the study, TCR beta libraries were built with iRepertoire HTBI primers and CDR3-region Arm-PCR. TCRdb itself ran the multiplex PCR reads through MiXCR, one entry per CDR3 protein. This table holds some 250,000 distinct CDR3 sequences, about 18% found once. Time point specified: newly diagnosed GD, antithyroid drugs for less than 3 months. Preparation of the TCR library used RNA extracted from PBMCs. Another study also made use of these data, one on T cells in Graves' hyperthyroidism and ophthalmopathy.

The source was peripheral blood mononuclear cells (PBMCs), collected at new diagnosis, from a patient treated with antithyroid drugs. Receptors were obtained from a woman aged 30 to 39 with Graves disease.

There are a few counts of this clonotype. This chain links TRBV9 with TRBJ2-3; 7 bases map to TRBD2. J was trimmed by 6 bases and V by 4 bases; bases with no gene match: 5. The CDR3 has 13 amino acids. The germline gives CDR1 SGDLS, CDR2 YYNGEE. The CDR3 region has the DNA TGTGCCAGCAGCCCGGGGCGGGGGGATACGCAGTATTTT. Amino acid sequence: CASSPGRGDTQYF.

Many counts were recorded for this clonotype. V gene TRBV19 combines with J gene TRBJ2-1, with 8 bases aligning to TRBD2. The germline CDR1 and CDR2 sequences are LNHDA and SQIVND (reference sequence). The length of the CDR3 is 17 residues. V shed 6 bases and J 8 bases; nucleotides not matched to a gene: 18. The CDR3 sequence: CASRGPWRGDLIHEQFF. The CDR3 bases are TGTGCCAGTAGGGGTCCCTGGCGGGGGGACCTTATCCATGAGCAGTTCTTC.

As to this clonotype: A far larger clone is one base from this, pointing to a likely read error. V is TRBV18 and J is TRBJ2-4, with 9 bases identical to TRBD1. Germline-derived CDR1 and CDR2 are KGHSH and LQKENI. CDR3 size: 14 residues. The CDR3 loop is CASSPRTGDNEQSF. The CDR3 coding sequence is TGTGCCAGCTCACCACGGACAGGGGATAATGAGCAGTCCTTC.

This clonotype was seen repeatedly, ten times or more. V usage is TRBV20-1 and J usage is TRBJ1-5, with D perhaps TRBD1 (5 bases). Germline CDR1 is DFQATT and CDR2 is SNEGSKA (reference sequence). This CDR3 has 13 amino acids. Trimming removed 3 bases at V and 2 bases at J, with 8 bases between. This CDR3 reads CSARTVGNQPQHF. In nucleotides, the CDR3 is TGCAGTGCTAGGACAGTAGGCAATCAGCCCCAGCATTTT.

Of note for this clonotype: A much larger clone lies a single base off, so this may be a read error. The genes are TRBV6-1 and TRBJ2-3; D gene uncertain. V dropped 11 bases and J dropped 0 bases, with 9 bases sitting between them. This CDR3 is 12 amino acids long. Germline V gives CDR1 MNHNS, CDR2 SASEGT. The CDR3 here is CAGTTSTDTQYF. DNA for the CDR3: TGTGCCGGCACGACTAGCACAGATACGCAGTATTTT.

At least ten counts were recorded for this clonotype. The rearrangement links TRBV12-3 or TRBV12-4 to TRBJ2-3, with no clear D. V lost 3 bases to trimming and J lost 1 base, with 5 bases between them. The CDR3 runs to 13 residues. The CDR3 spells CASSFDGTDTQYF. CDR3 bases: TGTGCCAGCAGTTTTGACGGCACAGATACGCAGTATTTT.

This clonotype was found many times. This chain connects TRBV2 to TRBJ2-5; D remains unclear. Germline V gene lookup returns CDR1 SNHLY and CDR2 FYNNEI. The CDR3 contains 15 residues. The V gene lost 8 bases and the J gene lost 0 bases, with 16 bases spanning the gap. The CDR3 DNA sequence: TGTGCCAGCGGGCAAGCCAACACAAACCAAGAGACCCAGTACTTC. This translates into CASGQANTNQETQYF.

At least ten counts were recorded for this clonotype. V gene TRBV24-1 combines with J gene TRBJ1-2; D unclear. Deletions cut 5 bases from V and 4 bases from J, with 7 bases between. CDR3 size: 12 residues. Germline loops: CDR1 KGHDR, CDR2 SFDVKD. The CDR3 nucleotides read TGTGCCACCAGTGCTAAAGGCTATGGCTACACCTTC. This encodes CATSAKGYGYTF.

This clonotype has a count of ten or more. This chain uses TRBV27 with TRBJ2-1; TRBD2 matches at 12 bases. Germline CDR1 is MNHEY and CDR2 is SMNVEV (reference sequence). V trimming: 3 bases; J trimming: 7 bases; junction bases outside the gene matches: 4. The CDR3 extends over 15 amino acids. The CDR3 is CASSFLAGGRNEQFF. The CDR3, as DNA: TGTGCCAGCAGTTTCCTAGCGGGGGGGCGTAATGAGCAGTTCTTC.

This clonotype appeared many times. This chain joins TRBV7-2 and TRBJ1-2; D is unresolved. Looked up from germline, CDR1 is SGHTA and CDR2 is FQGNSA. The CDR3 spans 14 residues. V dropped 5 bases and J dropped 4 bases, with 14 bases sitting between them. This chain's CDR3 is CASSQTRAGYGYTF. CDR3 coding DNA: TGTGCCAGCAGCCAAACGAGGGCTGGCTATGGCTACACCTTC.

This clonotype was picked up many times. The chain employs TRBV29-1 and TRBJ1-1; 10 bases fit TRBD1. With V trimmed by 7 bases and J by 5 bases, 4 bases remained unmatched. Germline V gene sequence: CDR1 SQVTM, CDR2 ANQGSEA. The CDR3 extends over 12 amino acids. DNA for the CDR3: TGCAGCGCTGGACAGGGGGAAACTGAAGCTTTCTTT. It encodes CSAGQGETEAFF.

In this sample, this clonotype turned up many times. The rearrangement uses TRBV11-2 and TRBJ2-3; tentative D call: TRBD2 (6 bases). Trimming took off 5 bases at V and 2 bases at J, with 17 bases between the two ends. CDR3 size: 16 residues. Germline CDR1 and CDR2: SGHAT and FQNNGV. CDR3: CASSRVAAGSTDTQYF. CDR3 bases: TGTGCCAGCAGCCGCGTCGCTGCGGGGTCCACAGATACGCAGTATTTT. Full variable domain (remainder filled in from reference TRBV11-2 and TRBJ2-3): EAGVAQSPRYKIIEKRQSVAFWCNPISGHATLYWYQQILGQGPKLLIQFQNNGVVDDSQLPKDRFSAERLKGVDSTLKIQPAKLEDSAVYLCASSRVAAGSTDTQYFGPGTRLTVL.

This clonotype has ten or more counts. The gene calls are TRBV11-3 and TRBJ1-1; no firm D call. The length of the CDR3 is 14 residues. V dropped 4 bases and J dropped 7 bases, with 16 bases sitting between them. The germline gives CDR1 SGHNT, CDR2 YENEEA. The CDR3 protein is CASSSEGETGEAFF. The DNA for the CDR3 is TGTGCCAGCAGCTCAGAGGGCGAAACGGGTGAAGCTTTCTTT.

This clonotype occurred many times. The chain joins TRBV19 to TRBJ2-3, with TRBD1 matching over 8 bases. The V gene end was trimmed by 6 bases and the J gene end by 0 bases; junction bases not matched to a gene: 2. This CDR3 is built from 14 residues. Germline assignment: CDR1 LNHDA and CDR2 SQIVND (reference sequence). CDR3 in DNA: TGTGCCAGTAGAGACAGGGGCAGCACAGATACGCAGTATTTT. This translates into CASRDRGSTDTQYF.

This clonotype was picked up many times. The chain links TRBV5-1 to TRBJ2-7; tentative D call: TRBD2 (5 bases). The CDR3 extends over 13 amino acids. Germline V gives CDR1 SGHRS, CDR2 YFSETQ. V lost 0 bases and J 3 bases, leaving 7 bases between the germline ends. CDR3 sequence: CASSLAGVYEQYF. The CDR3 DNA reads TGCGCCAGCAGCTTGGCCGGGGTCTACGAGCAGTACTTC.

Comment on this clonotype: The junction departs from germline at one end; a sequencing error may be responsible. CDR3 region: CASGQGFLGQNIQYF. In DNA form, the CDR3 reads TGCGCCAGCGGCCAAGGGTTTCTAGGACAAAACATTCAGTACTTC. The gene calls are TRBV4-1 and TRBJ2-4; D not certain. Germline CDR1 MGHRA, CDR2 YSYEKL. The CDR3 consists of 15 residues.

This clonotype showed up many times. The CDR3: CASSLRPTPPDTQYF. CDR3 in DNA: TGTGCCAGCAGCTTACGGCCCACCCCCCCAGATACGCAGTATTTT. The rearrangement uses TRBV7-2 and TRBJ2-3; no definite D call. Per the germline V gene, CDR1 is SGHTA and CDR2 is FQGNSA. The CDR3 is 15 residues long. V lost 2 bases and J 4 bases, leaving 13 bases between the germline ends.

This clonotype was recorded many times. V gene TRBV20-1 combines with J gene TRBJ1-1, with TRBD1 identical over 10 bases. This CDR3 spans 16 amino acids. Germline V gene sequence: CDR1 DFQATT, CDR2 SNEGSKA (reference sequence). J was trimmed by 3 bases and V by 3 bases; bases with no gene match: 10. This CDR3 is CSASPTGGSEDTEAFF. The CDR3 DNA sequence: TGCAGTGCTAGCCCGACAGGGGGCTCAGAGGACACTGAAGCTTTCTTT.

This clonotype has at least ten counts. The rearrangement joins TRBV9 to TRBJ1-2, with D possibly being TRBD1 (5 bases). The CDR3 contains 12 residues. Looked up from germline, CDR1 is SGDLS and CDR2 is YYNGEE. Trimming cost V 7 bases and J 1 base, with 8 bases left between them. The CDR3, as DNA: TGTGCCAGCTCGGGGGTTAACTATGGCTACACCTTC. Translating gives CASSGVNYGYTF.

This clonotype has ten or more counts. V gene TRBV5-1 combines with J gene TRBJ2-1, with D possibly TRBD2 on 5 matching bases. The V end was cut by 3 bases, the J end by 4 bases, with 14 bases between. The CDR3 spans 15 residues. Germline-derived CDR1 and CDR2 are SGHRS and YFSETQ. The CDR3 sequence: CASSSVRGKYNEQFF. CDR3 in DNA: TGCGCCAGCAGCTCCGTTCGGGGAAAATACAATGAGCAGTTCTTC.

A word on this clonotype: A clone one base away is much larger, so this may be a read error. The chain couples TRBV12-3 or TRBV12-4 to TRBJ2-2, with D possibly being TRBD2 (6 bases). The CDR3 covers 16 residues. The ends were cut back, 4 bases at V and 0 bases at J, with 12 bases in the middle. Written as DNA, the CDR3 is TGTGCCAGCAGTTATCCGAGGAGGGCGAACACCGGGGAGCTGTTTTTT. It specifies CASSYPRRANTGELFF.

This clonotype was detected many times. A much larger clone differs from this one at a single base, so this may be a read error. The CDR3 nucleotides are TGTGCCAGCATCCAGGGTTCGGCGCGGAACACTGAAGCTTTCTTT. Protein product: CASIQGSARNTEAFF. The chain joins TRBV2 to TRBJ1-1, with D possibly TRBD1 on 5 matching bases. Germline V gene data show CDR1 as SNHLY and CDR2 as FYNNEI. The ends were cut back, 7 bases at V and 1 base at J, with 16 bases in the middle. CDR3 size: 15 residues. Variable domain in full (rest from reference TRBV2 and TRBJ1-1): EPEVTQTPSHQVTQMGQEVILRCVPISNHLYFYWYRQILGQKVEFLVSFYNNEISEKSEIFDDQFSVERPDGSNFTLKIRSTKLEDSAMYFCASIQGSARNTEAFFGQGTRLTVV.

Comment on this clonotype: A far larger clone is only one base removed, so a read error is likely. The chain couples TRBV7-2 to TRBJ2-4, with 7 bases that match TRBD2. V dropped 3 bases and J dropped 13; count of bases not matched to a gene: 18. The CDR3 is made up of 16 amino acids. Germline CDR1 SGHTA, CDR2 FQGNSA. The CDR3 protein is CASSFGAGSSYNEQYF. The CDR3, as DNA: TGTGCCAGCAGCTTTGGAGCGGGGAGCTCCTACAATGAGCAGTACTTC.

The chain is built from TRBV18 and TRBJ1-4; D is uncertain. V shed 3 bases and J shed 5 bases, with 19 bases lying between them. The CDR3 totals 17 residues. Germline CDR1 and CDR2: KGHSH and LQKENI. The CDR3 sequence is CASSPQLSRGRNEKLFF. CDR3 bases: TGTGCCAGCTCACCTCAGTTAAGTCGTGGGAGGAATGAAAAACTGTTTTTT.